This T cell receptor beta chain originates from a study of T cells after posttransplantation cyclophosphamide. Profiled with immunoSEQ multiplex PCR; TCRdb holds only in-frame clones, not every one. In the table there are around 47,000 clones, under 95% of which are singletons. CDR3 length: 15 residues. Germline assignment: CDR1 MDHEN and CDR2 SYDVKM. J was trimmed by 1 base and V by 3 bases; bases with no gene match: 0. This clone was seen only once. Other DNA sequences in this specimen translate into the identical CDR3. The chain combines TRBV28 with TRBJ2-6; 7 nucleotides match TRBD2. The clonotype originates from a woman aged 25 to 39 in good health and a related stem cell transplant donor. The sample was PBMCs. The CDR3 region has the DNA TGTGCCAGCAGTTTGGGAGGGTCTGGGGCCAACGTCCTGACTTTC. This translates into CASSLGGSGANVLTF.